This paragraph covers one T cell receptor beta chain sequence. What it recognizes is unknown. Other nucleotide sequences in the sample specify the same CDR3. This record comes from a study of OX40 agonist ivuxolimab in advanced cancers. Turning to the study itself: Partial responses were recorded for three patients, including one with hepatocellular carcinoma and two with cutaneous melanoma. Notes on the study in general: CD4+ and CD8+ blood T cells expanded clonally by week 6 at 0.1 to 3.0 mg/kg.

The sampling schedule covered blood at baseline, cycle 4 day 1, and cycle 7 day 1. The protocol was immunoSEQ multiplex PCR, while the TCRdb copy is restricted to in-frame clones and leaves out a portion. Here the sample spans approximately 59,000 clones, 84% being singletons. The CDR3 is made up of 14 amino acids. Trimming removed 4 bases from V and 0 bases from J, with 7 bases in between. Germline assignment: CDR1 SNHLY and CDR2 FYNNEI. The gene calls are TRBV2 and TRBJ1-5; D may be TRBD1 (6 bases). Sequences were derived from CD4+ or CD8+ T cells sorted from blood, sampled in a trial of the OX40 agonist ivuxolimab. The source of this sequence is an adult with an advanced solid tumor such as melanoma, head and neck, liver or kidney cancer. The DNA of the CDR3 is TGTGCCAGCAGTGGGACAGATAGCAATCAGCCCCAGCATTTT. It codes for CASSGTDSNQPQHF.